Sequencing of this T cell receptor (beta chain) was carried out in a study of tumor-infiltrating lymphocytes in primary liver carcinoma. Study background: Primary liver carcinoma in the patients was surgically resected. General study results and limits: Significantly larger top-250-clone fractions were found in tumors than in blood (p = 0.039). Lesser overlap characterized tumor-adjacent and tumor-blood pairs relative to tumor region pairs.

About this clonotype itself: Its antigen is still unknown. A much larger clone differs from this one at a single base, so this may be a read error.

Unsorted whole blood yielded the blood RNA, and germline DNA was also extracted. The patients lived with chronic HBV infection and had not yet received any treatment. With 500 ng total RNA as template and a constant-region primer, TCR beta cDNA was made. Researchers made the TCR beta libraries by running three nested multiplex PCR rounds with slightly modified ARM-PCR. The first two PCR rounds, around 11 cycles each, used TRBV1-TRBV30 forward primers and a C-beta reverse primer. TCRdb re-derived calls from the multiplex PCR reads in MiXCR, one entry per CDR3 protein. The sample includes a few hundred thousand distinct CDR3 sequences, about three fifths of them seen just once. There are 17 residues in the CDR3. V trimming: 6 bases; J trimming: 0 bases; junction bases outside the gene matches: 10. The V gene's germline CDR1 is MNHEY and CDR2 SVGAGI.

The V call is TRBV6-5, the J call TRBJ1-2, with 10 positions matching TRBD1. The sequence came from a young woman with primary liver carcinoma and hepatitis B virus infection. The sample consisted of peripheral blood. The CDR3: CASRDWDRGTSNYGYTF. DNA of the CDR3: TGTGCCAGCAGGGACTGGGACAGGGGTACATCTAACTATGGCTACACCTTC.